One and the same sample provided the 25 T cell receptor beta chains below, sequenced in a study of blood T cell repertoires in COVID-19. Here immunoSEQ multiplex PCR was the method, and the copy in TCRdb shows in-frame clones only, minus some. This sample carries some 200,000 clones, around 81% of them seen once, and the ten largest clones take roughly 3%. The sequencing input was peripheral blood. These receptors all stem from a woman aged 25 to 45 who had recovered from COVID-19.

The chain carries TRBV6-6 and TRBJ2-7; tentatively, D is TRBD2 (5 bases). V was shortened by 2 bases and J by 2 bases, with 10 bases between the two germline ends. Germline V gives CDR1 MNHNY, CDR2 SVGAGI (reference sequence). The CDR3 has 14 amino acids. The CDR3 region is CASSYPGETYEQYF. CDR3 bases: TGTGCCAGCAGTTACCCCGGGGAGACCTACGAGCAGTACTTC.

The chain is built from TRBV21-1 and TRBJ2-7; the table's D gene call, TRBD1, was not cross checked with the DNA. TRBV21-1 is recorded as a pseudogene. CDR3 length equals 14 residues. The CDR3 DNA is TGTGCCAGCAGCAACGGCCACAGATCCTACGAGCAGTACTTC. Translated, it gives CASSNGHRSYEQYF.

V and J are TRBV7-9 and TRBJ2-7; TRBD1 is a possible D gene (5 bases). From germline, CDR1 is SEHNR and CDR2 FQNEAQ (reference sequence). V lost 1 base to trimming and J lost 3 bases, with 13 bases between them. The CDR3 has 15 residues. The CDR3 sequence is CASSLVTGHSYEQYF. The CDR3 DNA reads TGTGCCAGCAGCTTAGTTACAGGTCATAGCTACGAGCAGTACTTC. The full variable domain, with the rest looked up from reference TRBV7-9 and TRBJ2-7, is DTGVSQNPRHKITKRGQNVTFRCDPISEHNRLYWYRQTLGQGPEFLTYFQNEAQLEKSRLLSDRFSAERPKGSFSTLEIQRTEQGDSAMYLCASSLVTGHSYEQYFGPGTRLTVT.

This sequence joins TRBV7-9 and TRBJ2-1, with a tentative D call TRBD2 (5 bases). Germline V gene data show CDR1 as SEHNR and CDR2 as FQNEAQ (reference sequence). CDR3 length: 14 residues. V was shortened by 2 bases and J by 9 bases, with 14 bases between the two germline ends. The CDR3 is CASSLRGGGGEQFF. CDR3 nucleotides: TGTGCCAGCAGCTTAAGAGGTGGAGGCGGTGAGCAGTTCTTC.

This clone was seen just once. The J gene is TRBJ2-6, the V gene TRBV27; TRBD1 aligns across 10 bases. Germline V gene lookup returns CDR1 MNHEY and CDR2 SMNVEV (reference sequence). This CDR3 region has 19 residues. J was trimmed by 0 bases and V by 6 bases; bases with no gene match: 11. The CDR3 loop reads CASSPDRGRLYSGANVLTF. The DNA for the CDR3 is TGTGCCAGCAGCCCTGACAGGGGGCGTCTCTACTCTGGGGCCAACGTCCTGACTTTC.

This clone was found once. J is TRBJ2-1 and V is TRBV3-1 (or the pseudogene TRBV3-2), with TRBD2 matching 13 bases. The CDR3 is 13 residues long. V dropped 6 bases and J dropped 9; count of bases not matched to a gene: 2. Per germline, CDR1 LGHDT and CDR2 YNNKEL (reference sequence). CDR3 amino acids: CASRGLAGTEQFF. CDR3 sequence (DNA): TGTGCCAGCAGGGGACTAGCGGGGACTGAGCAGTTCTTC.

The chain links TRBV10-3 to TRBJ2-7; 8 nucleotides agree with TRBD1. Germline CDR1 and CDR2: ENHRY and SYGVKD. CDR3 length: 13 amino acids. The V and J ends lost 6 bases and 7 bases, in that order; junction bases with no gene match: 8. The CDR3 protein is CAIRGGQGGEQYF. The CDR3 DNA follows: TGTGCCATCAGGGGAGGACAGGGCGGAGAGCAGTACTTC.

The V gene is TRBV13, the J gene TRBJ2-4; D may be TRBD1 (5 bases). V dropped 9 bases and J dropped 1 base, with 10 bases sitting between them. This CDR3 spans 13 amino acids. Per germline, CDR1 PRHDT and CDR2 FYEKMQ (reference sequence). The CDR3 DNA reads TGTGCCAGTGATAGGGGCGCCAAAAACATTCAGTACTTC. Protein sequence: CASDRGAKNIQYF.

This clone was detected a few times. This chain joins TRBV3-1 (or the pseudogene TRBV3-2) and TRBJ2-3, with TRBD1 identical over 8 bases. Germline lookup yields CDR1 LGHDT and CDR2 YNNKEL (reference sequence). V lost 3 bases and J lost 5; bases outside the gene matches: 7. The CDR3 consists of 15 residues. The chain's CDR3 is CASSHQGAGGDTQYF. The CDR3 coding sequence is TGTGCCAGCAGCCATCAGGGGGCTGGGGGAGATACGCAGTATTTT.

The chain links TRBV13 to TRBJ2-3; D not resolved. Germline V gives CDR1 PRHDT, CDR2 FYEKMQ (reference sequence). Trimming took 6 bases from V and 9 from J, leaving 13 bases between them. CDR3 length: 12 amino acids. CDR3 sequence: CASRLPPGTQYF. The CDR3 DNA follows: TGTGCCAGCAGACTACCACCCGGCACGCAGTATTTT.

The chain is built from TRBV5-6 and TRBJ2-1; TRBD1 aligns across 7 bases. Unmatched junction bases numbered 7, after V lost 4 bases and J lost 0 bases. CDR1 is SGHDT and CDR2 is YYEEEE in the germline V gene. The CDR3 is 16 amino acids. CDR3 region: CASSLRQGSSYNEQFF. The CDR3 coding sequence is TGTGCCAGCAGCCTTAGACAGGGAAGCTCCTACAATGAGCAGTTCTTC.

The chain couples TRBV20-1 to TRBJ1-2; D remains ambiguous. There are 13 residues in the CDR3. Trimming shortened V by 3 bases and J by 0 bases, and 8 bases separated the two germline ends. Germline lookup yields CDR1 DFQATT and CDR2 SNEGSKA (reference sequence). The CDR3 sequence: CSASYSSNYGYTF. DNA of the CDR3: TGCAGTGCTAGTTACAGCTCTAACTATGGCTACACCTTC.

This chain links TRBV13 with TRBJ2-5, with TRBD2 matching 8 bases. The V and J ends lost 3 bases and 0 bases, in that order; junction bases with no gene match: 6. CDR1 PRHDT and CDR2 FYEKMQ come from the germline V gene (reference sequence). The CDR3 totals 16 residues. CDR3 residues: CASSFRTSPNQETQYF. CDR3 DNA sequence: TGTGCCAGCAGCTTCAGGACTAGCCCTAACCAAGAGACCCAGTACTTC.

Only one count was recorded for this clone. The CDR3 protein is CASSWGRVESNQPQHF. The CDR3 DNA reads TGTGCCAGCAGCTGGGGCAGGGTCGAAAGCAATCAGCCCCAGCATTTT. This chain connects TRBV7-8 to TRBJ1-5; D possibly corresponds to TRBD1 (5 bases). The germline gives CDR1 SGHVS, CDR2 FQNEAQ. The CDR3 runs to 16 residues. Trimming removed 4 bases at V and 1 base at J, with 14 bases between.

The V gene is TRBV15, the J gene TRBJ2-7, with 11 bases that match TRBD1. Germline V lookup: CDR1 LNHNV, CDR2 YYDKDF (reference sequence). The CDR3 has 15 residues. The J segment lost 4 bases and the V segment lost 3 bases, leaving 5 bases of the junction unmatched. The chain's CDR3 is CATSSRGDRGYEQYF. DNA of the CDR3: TGTGCCACCAGCAGCCGAGGGGACAGGGGGTACGAGCAGTACTTC.

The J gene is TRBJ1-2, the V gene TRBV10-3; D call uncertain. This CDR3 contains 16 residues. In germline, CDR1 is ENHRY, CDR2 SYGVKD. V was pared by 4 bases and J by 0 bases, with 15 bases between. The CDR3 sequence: CAISARVPITNYGYTF. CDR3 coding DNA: TGTGCCATCAGTGCGCGAGTCCCTATAACTAACTATGGCTACACCTTC.

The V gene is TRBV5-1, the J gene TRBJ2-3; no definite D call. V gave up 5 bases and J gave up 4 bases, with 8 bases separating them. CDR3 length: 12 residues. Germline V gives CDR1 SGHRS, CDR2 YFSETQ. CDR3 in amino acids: CASSPNADTQYF. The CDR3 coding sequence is TGCGCCAGCAGTCCAAATGCAGATACGCAGTATTTT. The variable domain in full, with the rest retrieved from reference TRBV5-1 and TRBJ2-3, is KAGVTQTPRYLIKTRGQQVTLSCSPISGHRSVSWYQQTPGQGLQFLFEYFSETQRNKGNFPGRFSGRQFSNSRSEMNVSTLELGDSALYLCASSPNADTQYFGPGTRLTVL.

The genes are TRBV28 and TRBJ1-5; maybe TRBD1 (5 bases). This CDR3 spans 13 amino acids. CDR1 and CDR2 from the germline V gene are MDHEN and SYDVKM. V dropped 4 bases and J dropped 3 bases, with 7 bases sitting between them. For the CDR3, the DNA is TGTGCCAGCAGTTACAGGATCAATCAGCCCCAGCATTTT. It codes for CASSYRINQPQHF.

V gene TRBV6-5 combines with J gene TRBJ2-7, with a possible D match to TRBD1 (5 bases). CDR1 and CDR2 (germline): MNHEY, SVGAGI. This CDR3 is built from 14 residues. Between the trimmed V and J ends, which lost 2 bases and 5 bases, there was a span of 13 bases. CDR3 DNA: TGTGCCAGCAGTTACGGGCAGGGCCGGCACGAGCAGTACTTC. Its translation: CASSYGQGRHEQYF.

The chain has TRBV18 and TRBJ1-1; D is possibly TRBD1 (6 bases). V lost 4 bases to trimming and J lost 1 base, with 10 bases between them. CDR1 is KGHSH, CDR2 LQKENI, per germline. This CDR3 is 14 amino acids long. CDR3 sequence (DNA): TGTGCCAGCTCACTCGGACAGACGAACACTGAAGCTTTCTTT. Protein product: CASSLGQTNTEAFF.

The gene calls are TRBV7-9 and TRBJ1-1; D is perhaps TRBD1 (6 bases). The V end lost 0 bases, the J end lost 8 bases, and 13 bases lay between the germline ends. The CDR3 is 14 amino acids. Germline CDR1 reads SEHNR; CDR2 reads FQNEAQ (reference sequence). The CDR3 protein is CASSLAGQPGEAFF. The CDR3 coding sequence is TGTGCCAGCAGCTTAGCTGGACAGCCCGGAGAAGCTTTCTTT. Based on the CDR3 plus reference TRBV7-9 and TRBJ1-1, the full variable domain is DTGVSQNPRHKITKRGQNVTFRCDPISEHNRLYWYRQTLGQGPEFLTYFQNEAQLEKSRLLSDRFSAERPKGSFSTLEIQRTEQGDSAMYLCASSLAGQPGEAFFGQGTRLTVV.

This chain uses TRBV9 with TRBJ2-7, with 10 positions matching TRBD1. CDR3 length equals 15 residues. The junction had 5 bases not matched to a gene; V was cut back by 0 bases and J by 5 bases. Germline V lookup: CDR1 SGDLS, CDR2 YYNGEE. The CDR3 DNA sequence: TGTGCCAGCAGCGTAGAGGGACAGGGGTACGACGAGCAGTACTTC. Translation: CASSVEGQGYDEQYF.

The CDR3 DNA follows: TGTGCCAGTACAGGGGATCCAGAGACCCAGTACTTC. Protein: CASTGDPETQYF. The chain has TRBV28 and TRBJ2-5, with TRBD1 matching over 7 bases. The CDR3 totals 12 residues. After removal of 9 bases from V and 4 bases from J, the junction contained 5 bases not matched to a gene. Germline lookup yields CDR1 MDHEN and CDR2 SYDVKM.

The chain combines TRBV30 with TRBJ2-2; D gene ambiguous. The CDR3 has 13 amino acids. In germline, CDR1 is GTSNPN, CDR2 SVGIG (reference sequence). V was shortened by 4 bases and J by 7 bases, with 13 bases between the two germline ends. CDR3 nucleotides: TGTGCCTGGACAGCGTCAATGAGCGGGGAGCTGTTTTTT. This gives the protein CAWTASMSGELFF.

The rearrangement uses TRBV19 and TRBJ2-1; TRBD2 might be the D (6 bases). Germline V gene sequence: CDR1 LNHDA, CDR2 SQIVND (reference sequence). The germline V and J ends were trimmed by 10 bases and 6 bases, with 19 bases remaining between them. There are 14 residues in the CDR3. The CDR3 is CATRRGLLRNEQFF. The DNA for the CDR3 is TGTGCCACCCGCCGGGGACTTCTACGCAATGAGCAGTTCTTC. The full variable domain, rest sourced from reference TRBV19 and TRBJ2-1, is DGGITQSPKYLFRKEGQNVTLSCEQNLNHDAMYWYRQDPGQGLRLIYYSQIVNDFQKGDIAEGYSVSREKKESFPLTVTSAQKNPTAFYLCATRRGLLRNEQFFGPGTRLTVL.